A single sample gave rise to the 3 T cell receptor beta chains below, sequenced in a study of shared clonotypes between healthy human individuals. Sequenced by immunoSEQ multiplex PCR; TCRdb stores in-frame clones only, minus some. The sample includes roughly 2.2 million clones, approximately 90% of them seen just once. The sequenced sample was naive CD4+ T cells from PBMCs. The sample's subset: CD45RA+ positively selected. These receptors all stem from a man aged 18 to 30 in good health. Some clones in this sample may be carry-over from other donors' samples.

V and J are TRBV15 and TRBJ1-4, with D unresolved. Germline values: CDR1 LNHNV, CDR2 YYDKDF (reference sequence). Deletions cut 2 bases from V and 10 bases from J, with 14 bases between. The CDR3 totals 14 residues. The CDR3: CATSRRQEPGKLFF. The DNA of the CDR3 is TGTGCCACCAGCAGACGCCAGGAGCCGGGAAAACTGTTTTTT.

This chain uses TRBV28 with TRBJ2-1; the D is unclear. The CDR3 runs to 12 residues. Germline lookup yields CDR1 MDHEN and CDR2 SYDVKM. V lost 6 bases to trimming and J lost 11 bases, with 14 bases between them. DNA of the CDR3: TGTGCCAGCAGAAGATCCCCCTTCAAGCAGTTCTTC. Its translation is CASRRSPFKQFF.

The CDR3 reads CASSLAGVTISEQYF. CDR3 DNA sequence: TGTGCCAGCAGCTTGGCTGGGGTGACGATCTCCGAGCAGTACTTC. The J gene is TRBJ2-7, the V gene TRBV5-4, with unresolved D. This CDR3 is 15 amino acids long. Looked up from germline, CDR1 is SGHNT and CDR2 is YYREEE (reference sequence). V lost 0 bases and J 6 bases, leaving 16 bases between the germline ends.